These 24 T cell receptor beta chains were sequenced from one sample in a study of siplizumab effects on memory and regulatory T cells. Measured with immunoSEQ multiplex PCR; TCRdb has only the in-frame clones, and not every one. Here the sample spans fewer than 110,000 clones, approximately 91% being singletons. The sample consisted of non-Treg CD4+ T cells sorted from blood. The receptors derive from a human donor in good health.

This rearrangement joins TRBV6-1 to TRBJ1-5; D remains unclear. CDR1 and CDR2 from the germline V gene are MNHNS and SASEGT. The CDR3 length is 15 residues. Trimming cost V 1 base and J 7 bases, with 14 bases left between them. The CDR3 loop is CASSEVWGRGQPQHF. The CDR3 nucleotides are TGTGCCAGCAGTGAAGTCTGGGGTAGAGGGCAGCCCCAGCATTTT.

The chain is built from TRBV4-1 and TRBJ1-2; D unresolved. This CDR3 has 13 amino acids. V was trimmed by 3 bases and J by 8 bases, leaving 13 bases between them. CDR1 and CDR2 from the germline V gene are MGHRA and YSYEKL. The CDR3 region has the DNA TGCGCCAGCAGCCAGGCCAGCGCGGGGGGCTACACCTTC. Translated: CASSQASAGGYTF.

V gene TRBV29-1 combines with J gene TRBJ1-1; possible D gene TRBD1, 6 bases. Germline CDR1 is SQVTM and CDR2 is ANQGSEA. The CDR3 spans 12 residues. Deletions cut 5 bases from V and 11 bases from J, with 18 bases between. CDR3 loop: CSVLLKGGYAFF. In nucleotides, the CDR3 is TGCAGCGTTCTCCTGAAGGGGGGTTATGCTTTCTTT.

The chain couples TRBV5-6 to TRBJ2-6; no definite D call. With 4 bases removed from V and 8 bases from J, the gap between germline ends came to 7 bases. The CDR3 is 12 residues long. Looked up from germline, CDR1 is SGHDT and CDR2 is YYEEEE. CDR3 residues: CASSVESNVLTF. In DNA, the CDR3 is TGTGCCAGCAGCGTGGAGTCCAACGTCCTGACTTTC.

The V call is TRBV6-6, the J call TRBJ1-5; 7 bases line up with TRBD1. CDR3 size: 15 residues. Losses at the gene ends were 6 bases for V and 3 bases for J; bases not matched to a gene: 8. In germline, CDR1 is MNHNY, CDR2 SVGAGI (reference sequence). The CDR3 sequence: CASRPDRSYNQPQHF. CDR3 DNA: TGTGCCAGCAGGCCGGACAGGAGCTACAATCAGCCCCAGCATTTT.

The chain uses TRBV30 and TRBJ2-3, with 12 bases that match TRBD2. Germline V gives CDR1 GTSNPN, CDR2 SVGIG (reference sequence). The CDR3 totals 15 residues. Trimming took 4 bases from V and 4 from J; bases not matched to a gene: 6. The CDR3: CAWIRTSGTADTQYF. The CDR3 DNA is TGTGCCTGGATCCGGACTAGCGGGACGGCAGATACGCAGTATTTT.

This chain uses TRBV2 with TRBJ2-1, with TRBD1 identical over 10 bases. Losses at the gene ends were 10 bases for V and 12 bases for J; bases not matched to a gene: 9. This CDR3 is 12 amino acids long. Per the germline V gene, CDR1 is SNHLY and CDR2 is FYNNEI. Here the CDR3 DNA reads TGTGCCATCCGGGACAGGGGTCAGGGGCAGTTCTTC. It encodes CAIRDRGQGQFF.

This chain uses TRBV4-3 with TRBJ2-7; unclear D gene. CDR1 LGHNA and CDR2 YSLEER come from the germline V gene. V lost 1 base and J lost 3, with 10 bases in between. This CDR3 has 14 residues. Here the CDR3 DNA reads TGCGCCAGCAGCCAAGTTTTGGGGAACTACGAGCAGTACTTC. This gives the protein CASSQVLGNYEQYF.

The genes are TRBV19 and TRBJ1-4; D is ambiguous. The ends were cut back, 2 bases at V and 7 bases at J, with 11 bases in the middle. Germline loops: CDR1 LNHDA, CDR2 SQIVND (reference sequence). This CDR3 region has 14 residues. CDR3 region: CASSISGLGEKLFF. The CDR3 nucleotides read TGTGCCAGTAGTATAAGTGGATTAGGTGAAAAACTGTTTTTT.

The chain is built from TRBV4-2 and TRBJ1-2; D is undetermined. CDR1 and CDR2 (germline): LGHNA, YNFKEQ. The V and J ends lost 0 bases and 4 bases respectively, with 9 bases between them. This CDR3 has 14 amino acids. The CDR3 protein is CASSQELRVYGYTF. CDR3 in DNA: TGTGCCAGCAGCCAAGAGCTAAGGGTCTATGGCTACACCTTC.

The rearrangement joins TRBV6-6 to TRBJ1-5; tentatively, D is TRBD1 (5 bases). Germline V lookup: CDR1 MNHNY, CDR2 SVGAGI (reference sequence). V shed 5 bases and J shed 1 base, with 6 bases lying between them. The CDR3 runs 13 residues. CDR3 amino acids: CASSRDSNQPQHF. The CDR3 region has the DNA TGTGCCAGCAGTCGGGACAGCAATCAGCCCCAGCATTTT.

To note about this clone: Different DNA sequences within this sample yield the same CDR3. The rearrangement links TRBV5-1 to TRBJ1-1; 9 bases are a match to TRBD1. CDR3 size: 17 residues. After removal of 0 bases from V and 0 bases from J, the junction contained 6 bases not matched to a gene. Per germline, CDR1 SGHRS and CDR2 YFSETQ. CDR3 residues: CASSLDGQGILNTEAFF. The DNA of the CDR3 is TGCGCCAGCAGCTTGGACGGACAGGGGATCCTGAACACTGAAGCTTTCTTT. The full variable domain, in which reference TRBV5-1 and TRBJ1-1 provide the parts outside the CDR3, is KAGVTQTPRYLIKTRGQQVTLSCSPISGHRSVSWYQQTPGQGLQFLFEYFSETQRNKGNFPGRFSGRQFSNSRSEMNVSTLELGDSALYLCASSLDGQGILNTEAFFGQGTRLTVV.

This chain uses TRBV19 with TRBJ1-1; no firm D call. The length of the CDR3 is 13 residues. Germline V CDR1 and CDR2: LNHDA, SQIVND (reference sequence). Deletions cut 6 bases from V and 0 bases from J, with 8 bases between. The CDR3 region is CASRGRMNTEAFF. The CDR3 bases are TGTGCCAGTAGGGGGAGGATGAACACTGAAGCTTTCTTT.

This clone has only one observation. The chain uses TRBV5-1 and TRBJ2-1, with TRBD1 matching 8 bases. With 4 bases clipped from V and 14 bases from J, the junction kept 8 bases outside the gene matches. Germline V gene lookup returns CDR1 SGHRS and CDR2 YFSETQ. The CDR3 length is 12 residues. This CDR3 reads CASSTGQGEKFF. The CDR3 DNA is TGCGCCAGCAGCACCGGACAGGGAGAGAAGTTCTTC.

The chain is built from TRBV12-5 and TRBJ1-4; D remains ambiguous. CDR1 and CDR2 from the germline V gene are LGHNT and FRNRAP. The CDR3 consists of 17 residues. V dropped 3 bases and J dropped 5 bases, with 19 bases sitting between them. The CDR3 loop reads CASGFMGFGGPNEKLFF. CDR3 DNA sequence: TGTGCTAGTGGTTTCATGGGGTTCGGAGGCCCCAATGAAAAACTGTTTTTT.

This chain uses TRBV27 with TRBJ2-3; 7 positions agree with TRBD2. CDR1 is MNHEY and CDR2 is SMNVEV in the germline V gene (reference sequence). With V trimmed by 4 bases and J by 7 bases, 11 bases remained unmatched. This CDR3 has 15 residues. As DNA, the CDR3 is TGTGCCAGCAGTTCGGGGAGCGGGATTGGAAATACGCAGTATTTT. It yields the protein CASSSGSGIGNTQYF.

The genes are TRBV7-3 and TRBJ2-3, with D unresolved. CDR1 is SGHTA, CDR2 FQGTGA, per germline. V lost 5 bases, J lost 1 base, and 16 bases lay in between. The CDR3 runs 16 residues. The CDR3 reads CASSVGPRWGTDTQYF. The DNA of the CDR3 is TGTGCCAGCAGCGTCGGACCCCGATGGGGCACAGATACGCAGTATTTT. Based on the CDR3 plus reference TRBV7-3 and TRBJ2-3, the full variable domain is GAGVSQTPSNKVTEKGKYVELRCDPISGHTALYWYRQSLGQGPEFLIYFQGTGAADDSGLPNDRFFAVRPEGSVSTLKIQRTERGDSAVYLCASSVGPRWGTDTQYFGPGTRLTVL.

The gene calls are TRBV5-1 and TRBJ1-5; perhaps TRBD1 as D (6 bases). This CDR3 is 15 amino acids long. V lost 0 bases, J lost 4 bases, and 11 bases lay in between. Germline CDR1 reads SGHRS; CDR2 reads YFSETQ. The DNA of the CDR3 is TGCGCCAGCAGCTTGGAGGGGGGACCTAATCAGCCCCAGCATTTT. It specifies CASSLEGGPNQPQHF.

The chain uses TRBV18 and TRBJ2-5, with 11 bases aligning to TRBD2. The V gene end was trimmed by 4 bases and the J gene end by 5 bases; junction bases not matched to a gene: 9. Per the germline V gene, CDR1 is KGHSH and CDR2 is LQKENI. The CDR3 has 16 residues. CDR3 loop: CASSRLAGRRGETQYF. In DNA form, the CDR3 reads TGTGCCAGCTCACGACTAGCGGGAAGGCGCGGGGAGACCCAGTACTTC.

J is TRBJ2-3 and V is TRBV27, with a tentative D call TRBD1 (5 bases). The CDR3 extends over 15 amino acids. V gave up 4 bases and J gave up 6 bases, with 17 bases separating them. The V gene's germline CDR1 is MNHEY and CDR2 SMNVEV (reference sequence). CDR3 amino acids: CASSYGAAPRDTQYF. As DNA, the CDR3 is TGTGCCAGCAGTTATGGGGCGGCCCCGAGGGATACGCAGTATTTT.

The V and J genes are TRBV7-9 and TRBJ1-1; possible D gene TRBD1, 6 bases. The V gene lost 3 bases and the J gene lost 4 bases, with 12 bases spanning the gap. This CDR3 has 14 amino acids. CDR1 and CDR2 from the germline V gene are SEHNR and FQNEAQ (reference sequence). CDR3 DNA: TGTGCCAGCAGCTTGCCCGGCAGGGGCACTGAAGCTTTCTTT. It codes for CASSLPGRGTEAFF.

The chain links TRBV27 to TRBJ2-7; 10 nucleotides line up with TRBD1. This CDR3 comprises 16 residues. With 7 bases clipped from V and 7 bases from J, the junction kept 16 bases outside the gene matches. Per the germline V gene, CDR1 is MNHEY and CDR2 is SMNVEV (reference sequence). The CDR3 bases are TGTGCCAGCACCATAACCATGGGGACAGGGGTGGGAGAGCAGTACTTC. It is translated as CASTITMGTGVGEQYF.

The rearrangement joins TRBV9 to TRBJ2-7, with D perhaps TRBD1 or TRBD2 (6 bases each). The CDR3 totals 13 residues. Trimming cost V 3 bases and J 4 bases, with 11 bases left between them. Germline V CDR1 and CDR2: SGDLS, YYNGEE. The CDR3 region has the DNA TGTGCCAGCAGCGCCCAAGGGGGGTACGAGCAGTACTTC. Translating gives CASSAQGGYEQYF.

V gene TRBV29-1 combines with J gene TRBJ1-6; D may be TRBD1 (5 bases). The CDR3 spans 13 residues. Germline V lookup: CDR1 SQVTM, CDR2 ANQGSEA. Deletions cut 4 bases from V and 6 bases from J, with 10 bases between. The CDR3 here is CSVATGFNSPLHF. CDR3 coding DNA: TGCAGCGTTGCTACAGGTTTTAATTCACCCCTCCACTTT.